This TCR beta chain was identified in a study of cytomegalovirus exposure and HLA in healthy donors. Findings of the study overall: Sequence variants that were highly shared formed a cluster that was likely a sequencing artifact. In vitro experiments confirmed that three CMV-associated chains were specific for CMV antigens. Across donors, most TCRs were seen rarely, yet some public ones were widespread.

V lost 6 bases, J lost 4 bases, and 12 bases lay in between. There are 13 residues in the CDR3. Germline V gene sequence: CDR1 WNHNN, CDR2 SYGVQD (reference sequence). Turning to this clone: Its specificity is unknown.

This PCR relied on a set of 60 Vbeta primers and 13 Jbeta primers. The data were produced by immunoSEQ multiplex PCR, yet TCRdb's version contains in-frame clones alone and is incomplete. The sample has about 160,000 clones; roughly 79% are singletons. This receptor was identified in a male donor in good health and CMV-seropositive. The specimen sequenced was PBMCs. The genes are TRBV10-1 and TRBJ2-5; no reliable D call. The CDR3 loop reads CASSDAPGETQYF. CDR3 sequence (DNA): TGCGCCAGCAGCGATGCTCCGGGAGAGACCCAGTACTTC.